This T cell receptor beta chain was recovered during a study of cytomegalovirus exposure and HLA in healthy donors. The V gene lost 1 base and the J gene lost 2 bases, with 14 bases spanning the gap. This CDR3 is 17 amino acids long. Germline CDR1 and CDR2: SGHTA and FQGNSA. General observations from the study: Earlier results showed most TCR beta V segments being productive about 90% or about 30% of the time.

The study ran its PCR with 60 Vbeta and 13 Jbeta primers. Generated by immunoSEQ multiplex PCR, the TCRdb table keeps only in-frame clones and is missing some. The sample lists approximately 170,000 clones; 81% were seen once. As concerns this clone: As yet, its antigen is unknown.

The sample taken for sequencing was PBMCs. The clonotype originates from a man aged 50 to 59 in good health and CMV-seropositive. The gene calls are TRBV7-2 and TRBJ1-4; D is possibly TRBD1 (5 bases). The CDR3 DNA reads TGTGCCAGCAGCTTAGGCCGGGGGACGGTGACTAATGAAAAACTGTTTTTT. Its protein is CASSLGRGTVTNEKLFF.